This entry lists 31 T cell receptor gamma chains sequenced from one sample in a study of human gamma delta and Vdelta1 T cells. TCRdb reprocessed the PCR reads using CATT. The sample lists a few thousand gamma-chain clones; roughly 35% were seen once. The antigens for these receptors are not known. Sequencing input: Vdelta1 gamma-delta T cells from blood grown in culture (DOT cells). These TCRs come from a human donor in good health.

The chain has TRGV8 and TRGJP2. Germline V CDR1 and CDR2: VENAVY, YDSYNSRV. The CDR3 spans 15 residues. The junction had 6 bases not matched to a gene; V was cut back by 5 bases and J by 0 bases. The CDR3 is CATWGVYSSDWIKTF. CDR3 DNA: TGTGCCACCTGGGGCGTCTATAGTAGTGATTGGATCAAGACGTTT.

The rearrangement joins TRGV3 to TRGJ1 or TRGJ2. There are 13 residues in the CDR3. V shed 3 bases and J 3 bases; nucleotides not matched to a gene: 5. Germline V gene sequence: CDR1 VTNTFY, CDR2 YDVSTARD (reference sequence). CDR3 region: CATWDPLYYKKLF. In nucleotides, the CDR3 is TGTGCCACCTGGGACCCCCTTTATTATAAGAAACTCTTT.

Notes on this clone: The sample holds other DNA sequences that translate to the same CDR3. The chain links TRGV4 to TRGJP2. V lost 1 base to trimming and J lost 4 bases; unmatched junction nucleotides: 3. The germline V gene encodes CDR1 EGSTGY and CDR2 YDSYTSSV. The CDR3 runs 14 residues. The CDR3 sequence: CATWDGPSDWIKTF. CDR3 nucleotides: TGTGCCACCTGGGATGGACCTAGTGATTGGATCAAGACGTTT.

The chain is built from TRGV4 and TRGJ1 or TRGJ2. CDR1 and CDR2 (germline): EGSTGY, YDSYTSSV. V dropped 5 bases and J dropped 7; count of bases not matched to a gene: 8. The CDR3 loop spans 12 amino acids. Here the CDR3 reads CATWVRRYKKLF. DNA for the CDR3: TGTGCCACCTGGGTCCGACGCTATAAGAAACTCTTT.

By share, this clone ranks as medium-sized. This chain links TRGV4 with TRGJP2. There are 16 residues in the CDR3. Germline lookup yields CDR1 EGSTGY and CDR2 YDSYTSSV. Trimming at V came to 0 bases and at J to 2 bases, leaving 6 bases not matched to a gene. As DNA, the CDR3 is TGTGCCACCTGGGATGGGCGTACAAGTAGTGATTGGATCAAGACGTTT. It translates to CATWDGRTSSDWIKTF.

The chain recombines TRGV8 with TRGJ1 or TRGJ2. This CDR3 has 14 residues. Trimming at V came to 1 base and at J to 2 bases, leaving 5 bases not matched to a gene. The germline CDR1 and CDR2 sequences are VENAVY and YDSYNSRV. The CDR3 nucleotides read TGTGCCACCTGGGATAGTGGGGATTATTATAAGAAACTCTTT. Amino acids: CATWDSGDYYKKLF.

This clone was recorded a few times. This chain connects TRGV9 to TRGJ1 or TRGJ2. Germline V gene data show CDR1 as GITISATS and CDR2 as ISYDGTV (reference sequence). The V segment lost 3 bases and the J segment 2 bases; nucleotides outside the gene matches: 10. This CDR3 contains 15 residues. The CDR3 nucleotides read TGTGCCTTGTGGGAGCCCAACACCGATTATTATAAGAAACTCTTT. This translates into CALWEPNTDYYKKLF.

This clone turned up a few times. Other DNA sequences in this sample translate to the same CDR3. The genes are TRGV9 and TRGJ1 or TRGJ2. V was clipped by 1 base and J by 8 bases; unmatched bases: 2. The CDR3 has 11 residues. Germline CDR1 reads GITISATS; CDR2 reads ISYDGTV (reference sequence). The CDR3 DNA reads TGTGCCTTGTGGGAGGTCAATAAGAAACTCTTT. This codes for CALWEVNKKLF.

The chain joins TRGV4 to TRGJ1 or TRGJ2. CDR3 length equals 15 residues. CDR1 EGSTGY and CDR2 YDSYTSSV come from the germline V gene. J was trimmed by 0 bases and V by 4 bases; bases with no gene match: 9. CDR3 sequence (DNA): TGTGCCACCTGGGACGGGCCGACGAATTATTATAAGAAACTCTTT. Its translation is CATWDGPTNYYKKLF.

The V call is TRGV4, the J call TRGJ1 or TRGJ2. The germline gives CDR1 EGSTGY, CDR2 YDSYTSSV. The CDR3 extends over 13 amino acids. Losses at the gene ends were 5 bases for V and 0 bases for J; bases not matched to a gene: 4. Here the CDR3 reads CATWASNYYKKLF. The CDR3, as DNA: TGTGCCACCTGGGCATCGAATTATTATAAGAAACTCTTT.

As for this clone: Additional DNA sequences in this sample encode the identical CDR3. The rearrangement joins TRGV2 to TRGJ1 or TRGJ2. This CDR3 has 13 residues. The germline gives CDR1 EGSNGY, CDR2 YDSYNSKV. The ends lost 0 bases at V and 6 bases at J; junction bases unmatched: 5. This chain's CDR3 is CATWDGPGYKKLF. CDR3 sequence (DNA): TGTGCCACCTGGGACGGGCCGGGTTATAAGAAACTCTTT.

The J gene is TRGJ1 or TRGJ2, the V gene TRGV4. The CDR3 runs 13 residues. The V gene's germline CDR1 is EGSTGY and CDR2 YDSYTSSV. Unmatched junction bases numbered 9, after V lost 4 bases and J lost 6 bases. The CDR3 DNA reads TGTGCCACCTGGGACGGGCGCTGTTATAAGAAACTCTTT. It codes for CATWDGRCYKKLF.

This clone has just one count. This may stem from a read error, because a much larger clone lies one nucleotide away. This same CDR3 is encoded by further DNA sequences in the sample. The chain recombines TRGV8 with TRGJ1 or TRGJ2. CDR3 length: 13 residues. Germline CDR1 reads VENAVY; CDR2 reads YDSYNSRV. Trimming removed 3 bases from V and 4 bases from J; junction bases left unmatched: 6. The DNA for the CDR3 is TGTGCCACCTGGGATTTGAACTATTATAAGAAACTCTTT. Protein product: CATWDLNYYKKLF.

The chain is built from TRGV4 and TRGJ1 or TRGJ2. Germline assignment: CDR1 EGSTGY and CDR2 YDSYTSSV. The CDR3 totals 14 residues. After removal of 4 bases from V and 5 bases from J, the junction contained 11 bases not matched to a gene. The CDR3 DNA sequence: TGTGCCACCTGGGACGGGCTAGCAAATTATAAGAAACTCTTT. It translates to CATWDGLANYKKLF.

The chain links TRGV3 to TRGJ1 or TRGJ2. The V gene's germline CDR1 is VTNTFY and CDR2 YDVSTARD (reference sequence). The CDR3 is 13 amino acids. Unmatched junction bases numbered 7, after V lost 6 bases and J lost 2 bases. CDR3 nucleotides: TGTGCCACCTGGCCCGAGGATTATTATAAGAAACTCTTT. This gives the protein CATWPEDYYKKLF.

This clone was observed a handful of times. V is TRGV10 and J is TRGJP1. TRGV10 is an ORF, with its function uncertain. V lost 8 bases and J lost 9; bases outside the gene matches: 4. The CDR3 covers 11 residues. The CDR3 sequence is CAAWASWFKIF. DNA of the CDR3: TGTGCTGCGTGGGCTAGTTGGTTCAAGATATTT.

In its sample, this clone was seen a few times. This chain uses TRGV5 with TRGJ1 or TRGJ2. The CDR3 has 13 residues. The germline V gene encodes CDR1 VINAFY and CDR2 YDVSNSKD. V gave up 0 bases and J gave up 13 bases; unmatched junction bases: 12. CDR3 DNA: TGTGCCACCTGGGACAGGCATTGGAGATTCAAACTCTTT. Amino acids: CATWDRHWRFKLF.

In its sample, this clone is medium-sized. The chain carries TRGV3 and TRGJ1 or TRGJ2. The J segment lost 3 bases and the V segment lost 2 bases, leaving 7 bases of the junction unmatched. The germline gives CDR1 VTNTFY, CDR2 YDVSTARD (reference sequence). The CDR3 runs to 14 residues. As DNA, the CDR3 is TGTGCCACCTGGGACAAGCCCCTTTATTATAAGAAACTCTTT. Amino acids: CATWDKPLYYKKLF.

A word on this clone: A clone one base away is much larger, so this may be a read error. This specimen includes other DNA sequences encoding the same CDR3. The chain is built from TRGV2 and TRGJ1 or TRGJ2. Germline loops: CDR1 EGSNGY, CDR2 YDSYNSKV. This CDR3 comprises 13 residues. J was trimmed by 5 bases and V by 0 bases; bases with no gene match: 4. CDR3 nucleotides: TGTGCCACCTGGGACGGGCCTGATTATAAGAAACTCTTT. Its protein product is CATWDGPDYKKLF.

This clone is deemed medium-sized (0.01 to 0.1%). The V call is TRGV5, the J call TRGJ1 or TRGJ2. Germline loops: CDR1 VINAFY, CDR2 YDVSNSKD. There are 16 residues in the CDR3. With V trimmed by 2 bases and J by 1 base, 11 bases remained unmatched. DNA of the CDR3: TGTGCCACCTGGGACACGCTAAGGGGAAATTATTATAAGAAACTCTTT. Residues: CATWDTLRGNYYKKLF.

This clone is termed medium-sized. The chain recombines TRGV8 with TRGJ1 or TRGJ2. Trimming removed 3 bases from V and 2 bases from J; junction bases left unmatched: 1. Germline lookup yields CDR1 VENAVY and CDR2 YDSYNSRV. The CDR3 loop spans 12 amino acids. The CDR3 protein is CATWDHYYKKLF. CDR3 coding DNA: TGTGCCACCTGGGATCATTATTATAAGAAACTCTTT.

V is TRGV5 and J is TRGJ1 or TRGJ2. There are 12 residues in the CDR3. In germline, CDR1 is VINAFY, CDR2 YDVSNSKD. The J segment lost 12 bases and the V segment lost 1 base, leaving 9 bases of the junction unmatched. CDR3 sequence reads: CATWDRRWAKLF. The CDR3 nucleotides are TGTGCCACCTGGGACAGACGGTGGGCGAAACTCTTT.

This clone came up a few times. The chain uses TRGV4 and TRGJ1 or TRGJ2. CDR1 EGSTGY and CDR2 YDSYTSSV come from the germline V gene. V was clipped by 2 bases and J by 4 bases; unmatched bases: 5. The CDR3 runs 13 residues. The CDR3 spells CATWDAGYYKKLF. CDR3 DNA sequence: TGTGCCACCTGGGATGCGGGCTATTATAAGAAACTCTTT.

This clone has just a few counts. The rearrangement uses TRGV3 and TRGJ1 or TRGJ2. CDR3 length: 15 amino acids. J was trimmed by 6 bases and V by 0 bases; bases with no gene match: 11. The germline CDR1 and CDR2 sequences are VTNTFY and YDVSTARD (reference sequence). CDR3 DNA: TGTGCCACCTGGGACAGGGTTGGTTTTTGTTATAAGAAACTCTTT. Translating gives CATWDRVGFCYKKLF.

As concerns this clone: In the same sample, other DNA sequences code for this CDR3. V and J are TRGV3 and TRGJ1 or TRGJ2. CDR3 length: 13 residues. Germline assignment: CDR1 VTNTFY and CDR2 YDVSTARD (reference sequence). J was trimmed by 2 bases and V by 1 base; bases with no gene match: 2. CDR3 DNA: TGTGCCACCTGGGACAGTGATTATTATAAGAAACTCTTT. This translates into CATWDSDYYKKLF.

The gene calls are TRGV9 and TRGJP2. The germline CDR1 and CDR2 sequences are GITISATS and ISYDGTV (reference sequence). Losses at the gene ends were 1 base for V and 2 bases for J; bases not matched to a gene: 4. The CDR3 has 15 residues. The CDR3 loop is CALWEVYSSDWIKTF. The CDR3 bases are TGTGCCTTGTGGGAGGTTTACAGTAGTGATTGGATCAAGACGTTT.

Comments on this clone: This may be a read error, as it is one base from a much larger clone. The chain employs TRGV4 and TRGJ1 or TRGJ2. V shed 4 bases and J 3 bases; nucleotides not matched to a gene: 9. CDR1 and CDR2 from the germline V gene are EGSTGY and YDSYTSSV. CDR3 length: 14 residues. Written as DNA, the CDR3 is TGTGCCACCTGGGACGGGCCCACTTATTATAAGAAACTCTTT. As protein: CATWDGPTYYKKLF.

The rearrangement uses TRGV3 and TRGJP2. Trimming took 3 bases from V and 12 from J; bases not matched to a gene: 19. Germline V gene lookup returns CDR1 VTNTFY and CDR2 YDVSTARD (reference sequence). The CDR3 is 16 amino acids. The CDR3 is CATWDVRRTDGRIKTF. The CDR3 coding sequence is TGTGCCACCTGGGACGTCCGACGAACTGACGGGAGGATCAAGACGTTT.

In this sample, this clone is medium-sized. The rearrangement uses TRGV10 and TRGJP1. TRGV10 is filed as an ORF, its function uncertain. The V gene end was trimmed by 7 bases and the J gene end by 0 bases; junction bases not matched to a gene: 6. The CDR3 has 15 residues. The CDR3 sequence is CAAWSIYTTGWFKIF. The DNA for the CDR3 is TGTGCTGCGTGGTCTATTTATACCACTGGTTGGTTCAAGATATTT.

The chain carries TRGV8 and TRGJ1 or TRGJ2. This CDR3 has 15 residues. Unmatched junction bases numbered 8, after V lost 2 bases and J lost 1 base. Germline V gene data show CDR1 as VENAVY and CDR2 as YDSYNSRV. The CDR3 loop is CATWDIGSNYYKKLF. For the CDR3, the DNA is TGTGCCACCTGGGATATTGGGTCAAATTATTATAAGAAACTCTTT.

The rearrangement joins TRGV3 to TRGJ1 or TRGJ2. Germline loops: CDR1 VTNTFY, CDR2 YDVSTARD (reference sequence). J lost 3 bases, V lost 2 bases, and 4 bases had no gene match. CDR3 length: 13 residues. CDR3 residues: CATWDTFYYKKLF. The CDR3 DNA sequence: TGTGCCACCTGGGACACCTTTTATTATAAGAAACTCTTT.